Each of the 6 T cell receptor beta chains below was sequenced from the same sample in a study of cytomegalovirus exposure and HLA in healthy donors. Primers included in the PCR were 60 Vbeta and 13 Jbeta primers. Using immunoSEQ multiplex PCR, the repertoire was profiled, and TCRdb retains in-frame clones only, with some absent. The sample consists of around 230,000 clones, 60% to 80% of them appearing once. The sequencing sample was made of PBMCs. These receptors all come from a male donor in good health and CMV-seronegative.

The V and J genes are TRBV27 and TRBJ2-1; 9 nucleotides match TRBD1. This CDR3 contains 14 residues. Germline V gene lookup returns CDR1 MNHEY and CDR2 SMNVEV (reference sequence). With V trimmed by 8 bases and J by 8 bases, 10 bases remained unmatched. The CDR3 bases are TGTGCCAGCGCGTCCCGGGACAGGGCTGATGAGCAGTTCTTC. This gives the protein CASASRDRADEQFF.

The chain has TRBV2 and TRBJ2-5; no firm D call. V was pared by 4 bases and J by 4 bases, with 4 bases between. This CDR3 has 11 residues. CDR1 SNHLY and CDR2 FYNNEI come from the germline V gene. For the CDR3, the DNA is TGTGCCAGCAGTGCAGGAGAGACCCAGTACTTC. This codes for CASSAGETQYF. Supplemented by reference TRBV2 and TRBJ2-5, the full variable domain reads EPEVTQTPSHQVTQMGQEVILRCVPISNHLYFYWYRQILGQKVEFLVSFYNNEISEKSEIFDDQFSVERPDGSNFTLKIRSTKLEDSAMYFCASSAGETQYFGPGTRLLVL.

This chain links TRBV7-3 with TRBJ2-5; TRBD1 aligns across 9 bases. The J call may not be correct, given that the DNA end is closer to TRBJ2-7. In germline, CDR1 is SGHTA, CDR2 FQGTGA. This CDR3 spans 15 amino acids. The CDR3 region is CASSLAGTGLYEQYF. The DNA of the CDR3 is TGTGCCAGCAGCTTAGCCGGGACAGGGTTGTACGAGCAGTACTTC.

V usage is TRBV2 and J usage is TRBJ2-7, with 13 nucleotides matching TRBD2. V trimming: 4 bases; J trimming: 0 bases; junction bases outside the gene matches: 0. CDR1 and CDR2 (germline): SNHLY, FYNNEI. The CDR3 sequence is 15 residues long. The CDR3 sequence is CASSGLAGGSYEQYF. The DNA of the CDR3 is TGTGCCAGCAGTGGACTAGCGGGGGGCTCCTACGAGCAGTACTTC. The full variable domain, its missing parts supplied by reference TRBV2 and TRBJ2-7, is EPEVTQTPSHQVTQMGQEVILRCVPISNHLYFYWYRQILGQKVEFLVSFYNNEISEKSEIFDDQFSVERPDGSNFTLKIRSTKLEDSAMYFCASSGLAGGSYEQYFGPGTRLTVT.

The chain carries TRBV28 and TRBJ1-3, with a weak D call TRBD1 (5 bases). The CDR3 runs 14 residues. Trimming shortened V by 3 bases and J by 1 base, and 7 bases separated the two germline ends. CDR1 is MDHEN, CDR2 SYDVKM, per germline. In DNA, the CDR3 is TGTGCCAGCAGTTTCGGGGGGTCTGGAAACACCATATATTTT. Translating it yields CASSFGGSGNTIYF.

The rearrangement joins TRBV7-9 to TRBJ1-1; 7 bases agree with TRBD1. The CDR3 loop spans 12 amino acids. The trim removed 8 bases at V and 3 bases at J, leaving 3 bases unmatched. Germline CDR1 reads SEHNR; CDR2 reads FQNEAQ (reference sequence). The CDR3 nucleotides are TGTGCCAGCCAGGACAGGTACACTGAAGCTTTCTTT. Its protein is CASQDRYTEAFF.